This T cell receptor beta chain was observed in a study of OX40 agonist ivuxolimab in advanced cancers. Study overall: In this cohort, patients received ivuxolimab, an agonistic anti-OX40 (CD134) antibody.

Study observations and caveats: Among the lowest peripheral clonal expansion occurred in 0.1-3.0 mg/kg partial responders. A proportion of nonresponders additionally exhibited low normalized T-cell clonal expansion. CD4+ and CD8+ T cells in blood underwent clonal expansion by week 6 at 0.1 to 3.0 mg/kg.

Turning to this clone: What it recognizes is unknown.

Here immunoSEQ multiplex PCR was the method, and the copy in TCRdb shows in-frame clones only, minus some. The sample lists 37,000 or so clones, 87% occurring once. Sequences were derived from CD4+ or CD8+ T cells sorted from blood, sampled in a trial of the OX40 agonist ivuxolimab. The receptor was derived from an adult with an advanced solid tumor such as melanoma, head and neck, liver or kidney cancer.

CDR3 in amino acids: CASGTPSTDTQYF. The CDR3 DNA reads as TGTGCCAGCGGTACCCCAAGCACAGATACGCAGTATTTT. This chain joins TRBV27 and TRBJ2-3; D is undetermined. This CDR3 is built from 13 residues. V was clipped by 8 bases and J by 0 bases, with 9 bases between them. Germline V gives CDR1 MNHEY, CDR2 SMNVEV (reference sequence).